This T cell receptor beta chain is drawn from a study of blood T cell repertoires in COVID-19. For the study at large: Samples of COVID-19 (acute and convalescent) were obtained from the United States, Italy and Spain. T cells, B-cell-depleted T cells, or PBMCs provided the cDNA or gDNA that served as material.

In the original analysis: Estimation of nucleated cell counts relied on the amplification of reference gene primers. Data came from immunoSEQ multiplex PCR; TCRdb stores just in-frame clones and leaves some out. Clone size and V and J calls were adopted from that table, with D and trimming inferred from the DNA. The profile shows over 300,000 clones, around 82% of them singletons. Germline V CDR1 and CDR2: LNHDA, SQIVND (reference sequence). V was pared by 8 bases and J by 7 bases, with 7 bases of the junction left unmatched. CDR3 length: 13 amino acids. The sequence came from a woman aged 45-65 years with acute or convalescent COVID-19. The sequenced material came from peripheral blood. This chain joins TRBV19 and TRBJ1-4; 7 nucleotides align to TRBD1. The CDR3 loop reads CASGQDKGEKLFF. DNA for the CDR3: TGTGCCAGTGGACAGGACAAAGGTGAAAAACTGTTTTTT.